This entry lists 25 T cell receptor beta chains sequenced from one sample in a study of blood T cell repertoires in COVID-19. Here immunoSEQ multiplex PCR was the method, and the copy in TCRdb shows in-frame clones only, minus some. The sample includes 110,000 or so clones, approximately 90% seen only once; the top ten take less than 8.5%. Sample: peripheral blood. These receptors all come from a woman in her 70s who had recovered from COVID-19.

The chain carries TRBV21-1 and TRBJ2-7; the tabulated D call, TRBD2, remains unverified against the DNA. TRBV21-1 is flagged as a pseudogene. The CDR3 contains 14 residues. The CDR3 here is CATCSGTRNYEQYF. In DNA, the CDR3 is TGTGCCACCTGTTCCGGGACTAGAAACTACGAGCAGTACTTC.

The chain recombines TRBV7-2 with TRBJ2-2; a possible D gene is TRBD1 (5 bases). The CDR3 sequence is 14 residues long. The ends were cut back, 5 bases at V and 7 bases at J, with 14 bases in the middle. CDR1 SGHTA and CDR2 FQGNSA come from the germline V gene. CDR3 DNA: TGTGCCAGCAGCCCACAGGCGGTGTACGGGGAGCTGTTTTTT. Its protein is CASSPQAVYGELFF. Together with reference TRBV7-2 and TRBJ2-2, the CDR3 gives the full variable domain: GAGVSQSPSNKVTEKGKDVELRCDPISGHTALYWYRQSLGQGLEFLIYFQGNSAPDKSGLPSDRFSAERTGGSVSTLTIQRTQQEDSAVYLCASSPQAVYGELFFGEGSRLTVL.

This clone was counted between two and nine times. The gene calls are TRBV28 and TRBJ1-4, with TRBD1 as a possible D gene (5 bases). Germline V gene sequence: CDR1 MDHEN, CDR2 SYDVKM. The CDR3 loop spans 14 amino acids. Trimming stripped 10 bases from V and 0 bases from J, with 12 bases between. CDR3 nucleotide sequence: TGTGCCACCTTGACGGGGGCAACTAATGAAAAACTGTTTTTT. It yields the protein CATLTGATNEKLFF.

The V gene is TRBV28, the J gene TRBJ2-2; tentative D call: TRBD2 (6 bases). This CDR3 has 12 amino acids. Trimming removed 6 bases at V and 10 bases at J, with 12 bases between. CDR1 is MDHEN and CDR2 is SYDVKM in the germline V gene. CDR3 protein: CASSSGLEELFF. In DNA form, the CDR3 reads TGTGCCAGCAGCTCGGGACTCGAGGAGCTGTTTTTT.

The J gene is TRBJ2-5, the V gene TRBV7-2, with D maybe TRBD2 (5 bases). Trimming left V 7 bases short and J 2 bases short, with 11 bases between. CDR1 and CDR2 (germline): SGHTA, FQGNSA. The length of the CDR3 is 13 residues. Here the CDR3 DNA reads TGTGCCAGCACCCCGGACTCTCAAGAGACCCAGTACTTC. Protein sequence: CASTPDSQETQYF.

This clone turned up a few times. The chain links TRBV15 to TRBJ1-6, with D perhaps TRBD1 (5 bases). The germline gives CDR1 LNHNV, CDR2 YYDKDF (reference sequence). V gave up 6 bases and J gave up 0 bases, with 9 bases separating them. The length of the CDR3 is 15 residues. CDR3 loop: CATRRGLSYNSPLHF. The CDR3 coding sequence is TGTGCCACCAGAAGGGGTCTCTCCTATAATTCACCCCTCCACTTT.

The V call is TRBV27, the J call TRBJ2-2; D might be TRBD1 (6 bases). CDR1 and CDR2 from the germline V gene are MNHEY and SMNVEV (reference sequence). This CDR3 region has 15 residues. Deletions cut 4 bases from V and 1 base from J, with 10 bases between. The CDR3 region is CASSSLRGNTGELFF. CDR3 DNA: TGTGCCAGCAGTTCCCTCAGGGGGAACACCGGGGAGCTGTTTTTT.

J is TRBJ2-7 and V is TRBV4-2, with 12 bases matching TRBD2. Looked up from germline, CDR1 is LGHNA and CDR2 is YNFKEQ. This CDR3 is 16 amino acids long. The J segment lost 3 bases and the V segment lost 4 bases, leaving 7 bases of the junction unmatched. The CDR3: CASSPRTSGVLYEQYF. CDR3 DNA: TGTGCCAGCAGCCCCCGGACTAGCGGGGTCCTCTACGAGCAGTACTTC.

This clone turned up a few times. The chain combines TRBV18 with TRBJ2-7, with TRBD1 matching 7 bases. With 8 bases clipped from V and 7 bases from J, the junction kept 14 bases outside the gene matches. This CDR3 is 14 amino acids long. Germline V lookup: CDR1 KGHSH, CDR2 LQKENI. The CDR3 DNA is TGTGCCAGCCAAGACGGGACAGTACAGGGGGAGCAGTACTTC. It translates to CASQDGTVQGEQYF.

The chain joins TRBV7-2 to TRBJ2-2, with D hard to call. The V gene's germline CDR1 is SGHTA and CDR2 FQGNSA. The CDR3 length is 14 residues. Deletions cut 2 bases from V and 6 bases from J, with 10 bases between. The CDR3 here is CASSLLGSPGELFF. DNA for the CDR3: TGTGCCAGCAGCTTACTGGGTAGCCCCGGGGAGCTGTTTTTT.

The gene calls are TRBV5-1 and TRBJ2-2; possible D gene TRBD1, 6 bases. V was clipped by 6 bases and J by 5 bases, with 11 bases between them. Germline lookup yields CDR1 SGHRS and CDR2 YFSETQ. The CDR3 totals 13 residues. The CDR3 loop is CASILQGTGELFF. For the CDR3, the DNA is TGCGCCAGCATCCTTCAGGGGACCGGGGAGCTGTTTTTT. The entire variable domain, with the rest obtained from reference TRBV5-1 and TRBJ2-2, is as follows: KAGVTQTPRYLIKTRGQQVTLSCSPISGHRSVSWYQQTPGQGLQFLFEYFSETQRNKGNFPGRFSGRQFSNSRSEMNVSTLELGDSALYLCASILQGTGELFFGEGSRLTVL.

CDR3 in DNA: TGTGCCAGCAGCTACCTGGGCCCAGGGGCTGGAAACACCATATATTTT. Translated: CASSYLGPGAGNTIYF. V gene TRBV3-1 (or the pseudogene TRBV3-2) combines with J gene TRBJ1-3; the D gene is possibly TRBD1 (6 bases). The germline V gene has CDR1 LGHDT and CDR2 YNNKEL (reference sequence). The CDR3 length is 16 residues. V lost 5 bases to trimming and J lost 2 bases, with 16 bases between them.

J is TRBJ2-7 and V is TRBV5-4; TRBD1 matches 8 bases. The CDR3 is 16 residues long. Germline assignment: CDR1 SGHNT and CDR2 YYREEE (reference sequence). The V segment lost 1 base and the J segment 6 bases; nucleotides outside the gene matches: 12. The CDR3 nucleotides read TGTGCCAGCAGCTTGAAACAGGGGACAGGTCTCAGCGAGCAGTACTTC. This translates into CASSLKQGTGLSEQYF.

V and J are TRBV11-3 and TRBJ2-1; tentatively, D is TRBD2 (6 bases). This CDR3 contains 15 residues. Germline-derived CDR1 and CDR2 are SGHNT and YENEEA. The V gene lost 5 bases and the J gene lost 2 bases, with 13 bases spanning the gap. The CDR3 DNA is TGTGCCAGCAGCCCTGCGGGGCAGCCCTACAATGAGCAGTTCTTC. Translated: CASSPAGQPYNEQFF. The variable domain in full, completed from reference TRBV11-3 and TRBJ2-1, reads EAGVVQSPRYKIIEKKQPVAFWCNPISGHNTLYWYLQNLGQGPELLIRYENEEAVDDSQLPKDRFSAERLKGVDSTLKIQPAELGDSAVYLCASSPAGQPYNEQFFGPGTRLTVL.

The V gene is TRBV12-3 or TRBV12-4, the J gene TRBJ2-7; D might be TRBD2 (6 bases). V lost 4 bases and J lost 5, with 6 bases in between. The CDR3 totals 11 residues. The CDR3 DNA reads TGTGCCAGCAGTTGGGAGGACGAGCAGTACTTC. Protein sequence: CASSWEDEQYF.

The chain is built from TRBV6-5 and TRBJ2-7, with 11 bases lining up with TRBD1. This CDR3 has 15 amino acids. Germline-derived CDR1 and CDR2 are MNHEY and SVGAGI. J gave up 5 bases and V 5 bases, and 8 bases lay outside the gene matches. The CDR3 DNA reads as TGTGCCAGCAGTCCCAGAGGACAGGGGGCGGACGAGCAGTACTTC. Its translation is CASSPRGQGADEQYF.

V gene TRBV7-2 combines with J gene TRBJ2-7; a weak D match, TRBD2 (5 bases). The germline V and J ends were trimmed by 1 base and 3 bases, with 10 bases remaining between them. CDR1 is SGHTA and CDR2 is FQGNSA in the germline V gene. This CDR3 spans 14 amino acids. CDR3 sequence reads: CASSLVLEGYEQYF. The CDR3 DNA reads TGTGCCAGCAGCTTAGTATTAGAGGGCTACGAGCAGTACTTC.

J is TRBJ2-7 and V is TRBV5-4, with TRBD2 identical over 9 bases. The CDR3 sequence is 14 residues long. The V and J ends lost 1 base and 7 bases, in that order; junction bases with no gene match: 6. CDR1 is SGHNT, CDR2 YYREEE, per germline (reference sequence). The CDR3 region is CASSLRAGGFEQYF. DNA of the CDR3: TGTGCCAGCAGCTTGAGAGCGGGAGGCTTTGAGCAGTACTTC.

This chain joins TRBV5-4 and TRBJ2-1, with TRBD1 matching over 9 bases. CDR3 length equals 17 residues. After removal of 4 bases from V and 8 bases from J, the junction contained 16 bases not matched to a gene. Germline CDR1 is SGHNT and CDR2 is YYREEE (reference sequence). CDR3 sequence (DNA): TGTGCCAGCAGCCAGGGACAGGGAAGAATTAGGGGCGATGAGCAGTTCTTC. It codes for CASSQGQGRIRGDEQFF.

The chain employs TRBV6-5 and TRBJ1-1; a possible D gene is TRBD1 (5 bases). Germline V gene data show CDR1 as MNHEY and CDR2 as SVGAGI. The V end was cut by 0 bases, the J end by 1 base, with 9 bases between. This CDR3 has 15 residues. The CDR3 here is CASSYSWGGNTEAFF. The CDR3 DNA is TGTGCCAGCAGTTACTCTTGGGGGGGGAACACTGAAGCTTTCTTT.

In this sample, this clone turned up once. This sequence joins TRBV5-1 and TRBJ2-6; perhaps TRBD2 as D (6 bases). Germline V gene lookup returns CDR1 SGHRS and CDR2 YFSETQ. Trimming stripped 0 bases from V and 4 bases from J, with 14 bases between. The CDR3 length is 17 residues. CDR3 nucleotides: TGCGCCAGCAGCTTGGGTACCCTGGCGGGGGGGGCCAACGTCCTGACTTTC. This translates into CASSLGTLAGGANVLTF.

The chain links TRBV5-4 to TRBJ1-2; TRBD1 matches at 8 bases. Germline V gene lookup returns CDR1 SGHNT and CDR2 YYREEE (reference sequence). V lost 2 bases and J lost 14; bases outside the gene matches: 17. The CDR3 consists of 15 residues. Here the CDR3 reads CASSLGWAGTGPRTF. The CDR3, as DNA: TGTGCCAGCAGCTTAGGGTGGGCCGGGACAGGACCTAGAACCTTC.

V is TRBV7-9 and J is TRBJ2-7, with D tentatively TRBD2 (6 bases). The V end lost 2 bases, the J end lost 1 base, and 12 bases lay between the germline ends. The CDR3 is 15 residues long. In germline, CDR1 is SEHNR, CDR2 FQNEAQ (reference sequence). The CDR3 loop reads CASSLSGGGSYEQYF. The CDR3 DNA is TGTGCCAGCAGCTTATCTGGGGGAGGATCCTACGAGCAGTACTTC.

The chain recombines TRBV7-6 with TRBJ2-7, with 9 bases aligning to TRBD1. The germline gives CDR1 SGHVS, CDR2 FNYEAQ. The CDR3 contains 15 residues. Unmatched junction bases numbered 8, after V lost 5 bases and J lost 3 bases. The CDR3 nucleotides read TGTGCCAGCAGCCCGAGGACAGGGGCTTACTACGAGCAGTACTTC. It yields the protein CASSPRTGAYYEQYF. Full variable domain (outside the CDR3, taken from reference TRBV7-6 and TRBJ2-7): GAGVSQSPRYKVTKRGQDVALRCDPISGHVSLYWYRQALGQGPEFLTYFNYEAQQDKSGLPNDRFSAERPEGSISTLTIQRTEQRDSAMYRCASSPRTGAYYEQYFGPGTRLTVT.

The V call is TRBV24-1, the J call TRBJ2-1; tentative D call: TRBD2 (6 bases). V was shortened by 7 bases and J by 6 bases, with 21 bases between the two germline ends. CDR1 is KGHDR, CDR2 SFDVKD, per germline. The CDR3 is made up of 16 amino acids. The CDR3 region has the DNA TGTGCCACCAGCCATCTCCGGGACTCCTATACCAATGAGCAGTTCTTC. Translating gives CATSHLRDSYTNEQFF.